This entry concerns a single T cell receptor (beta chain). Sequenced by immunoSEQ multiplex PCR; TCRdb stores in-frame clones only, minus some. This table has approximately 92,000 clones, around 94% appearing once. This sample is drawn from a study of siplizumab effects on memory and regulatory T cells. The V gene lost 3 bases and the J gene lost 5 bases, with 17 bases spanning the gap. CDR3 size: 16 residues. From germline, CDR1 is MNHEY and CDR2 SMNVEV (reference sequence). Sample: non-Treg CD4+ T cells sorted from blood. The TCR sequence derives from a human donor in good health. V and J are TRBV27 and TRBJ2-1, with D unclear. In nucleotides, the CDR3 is TGTGCCAGCAGTTTTTACCCTGGGAAAGGGAACAATGAGCAGTTCTTC. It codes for CASSFYPGKGNNEQFF.